Listed here are 25 T cell receptor beta chains from one sample, sequenced in a study of CD8+CD57+ T cells in acquired aplastic anemia. TCR beta VDJ and CDR3 were profiled, and genomic DNA was the template. TCRdb passed the reads through MiXCR, listing each CDR3 protein once. The table has more than 150,000 distinct CDR3 sequences, over 60% seen once. Sequenced material: sorted CD4+, CD8+, or CD8+CD57+ T cells (not recorded which) from PBMCs. All receptors derive from a human donor with severe aplastic anemia or a healthy control (not recorded which).

The chain recombines TRBV12-3 or TRBV12-4 with TRBJ1-1; maybe TRBD1 (5 bases). This CDR3 has 15 residues. V lost 7 bases and J lost 3, with 18 bases in between. The CDR3 bases are TGTGCCAGCACCCCGGGACTAGGGAGGGACACTGAAGCTTTCTTT. Translation: CASTPGLGRDTEAFF.

This clonotype was found many times. The chain employs TRBV2 and TRBJ2-3; D is possibly TRBD2 (7 bases). Looked up from germline, CDR1 is SNHLY and CDR2 is FYNNEI. The V end was cut by 10 bases, the J end by 2 bases, with 22 bases between. This CDR3 is 16 amino acids long. The CDR3 reads CATFSGGPRTTDTQYF. The CDR3 DNA sequence: TGTGCCACCTTCTCCGGGGGGCCACGGACCACAGATACGCAGTATTTT. Combining the CDR3 with reference TRBV2 and TRBJ2-3 gives the whole variable domain EPEVTQTPSHQVTQMGQEVILRCVPISNHLYFYWYRQILGQKVEFLVSFYNNEISEKSEIFDDQFSVERPDGSNFTLKIRSTKLEDSAMYFCATFSGGPRTTDTQYFGPGTRLTVL.

The rearrangement uses TRBV24-1 and TRBJ2-1, with 9 nucleotides matching TRBD2. CDR1 and CDR2 from the germline V gene are KGHDR and SFDVKD. The CDR3 has 18 residues. The V segment lost 2 bases and the J segment 5 bases; nucleotides outside the gene matches: 12. The CDR3 nucleotides read TGTGCCACCAGTGATTCTCGGAGTAGCGGGAGAGTCAACAATGAGCAGTTCTTC. Its translation: CATSDSRSSGRVNNEQFF.

This clonotype was observed many times. The gene calls are TRBV19 and TRBJ2-2, with D maybe TRBD2 (6 bases). In germline, CDR1 is LNHDA, CDR2 SQIVND (reference sequence). CDR3 length: 16 residues. V was clipped by 6 bases and J by 1 base, with 15 bases between them. The chain's CDR3 is CASRPGGRRNTGELFF. The DNA of the CDR3 is TGTGCCAGTAGACCCGGGGGACGGAGGAACACCGGGGAGCTGTTTTTT.

Many counts were recorded for this clonotype. The chain employs TRBV6-5 and TRBJ1-1, with D perhaps matching TRBD1 (5 bases). The CDR3 contains 14 residues. Germline CDR1 and CDR2: MNHEY and SVGAGI. V was pared by 5 bases and J by 4 bases, with 14 bases between. CDR3 DNA sequence: TGTGCCAGCAGTCGTTTCCAGGGAGTCACTGAAGCTTTCTTT. Translation gives CASSRFQGVTEAFF.

This clonotype was observed at least ten times. The rearrangement links TRBV19 to TRBJ2-1, with D possibly being TRBD2 (6 bases). The CDR3 has 12 residues. With 3 bases removed from V and 7 bases from J, the gap between germline ends came to 7 bases. Germline V gene sequence: CDR1 LNHDA, CDR2 SQIVND (reference sequence). The CDR3 loop is CASSIGRNEQFF. In nucleotides, the CDR3 is TGTGCCAGTAGTATTGGGAGGAATGAGCAGTTCTTC. Drawing the rest from reference TRBV19 and TRBJ2-1, the complete variable domain is DGGITQSPKYLFRKEGQNVTLSCEQNLNHDAMYWYRQDPGQGLRLIYYSQIVNDFQKGDIAEGYSVSREKKESFPLTVTSAQKNPTAFYLCASSIGRNEQFFGPGTRLTVL.

Notes on this clonotype: One end of the junction varies from germline; a read error may be responsible. The chain uses TRBV7-8 and TRBJ1-1; possibly TRBD1 for D (5 bases). Germline V gives CDR1 SGHVS, CDR2 FQNEAQ. The CDR3 has 14 amino acids. The CDR3 reads CASSLGTDSTEAFF. The CDR3 bases are TGTGCCAGCAGTTTAGGTACCGACAGCACTGAAGCTTTCTTT. Variable domain in full (rest from reference TRBV7-8 and TRBJ1-1): GAGVSQSPRYKVAKRGQDVALRCDPISGHVSLFWYQQALGQGPEFLTYFQNEAQLDKSGLPSDRFFAERPEGSVSTLKIQRTQQEDSAVYLCASSLGTDSTEAFFGQGTRLTVV.

This clonotype has ten or more counts. Here the CDR3 reads CASSESAGSYEQYF. Written as DNA, the CDR3 is TGTGCCAGCAGTGAATCGGCAGGCTCCTACGAGCAGTACTTC. The V gene is TRBV6-1, the J gene TRBJ2-7, with no clear D. Trimming took 2 bases from V and 0 from J, leaving 8 bases between them. The CDR3 has 14 amino acids. CDR1 and CDR2 from the germline V gene are MNHNS and SASEGT.

The rearrangement joins TRBV29-1 to TRBJ2-2; no firm D call. The CDR3 is made up of 14 amino acids. V was shortened by 1 base and J by 0 bases, with 6 bases between the two germline ends. Germline loops: CDR1 SQVTM, CDR2 ANQGSEA. In DNA, the CDR3 is TGCAGCGTTGAAGTGGGAACGAACACCGGGGAGCTGTTTTTT. As protein: CSVEVGTNTGELFF.

This clonotype has only one observation. J is TRBJ2-7 and V is TRBV5-1; 13 nucleotides align to TRBD2. The germline CDR1 and CDR2 sequences are SGHRS and YFSETQ. V gave up 4 bases and J gave up 3 bases; unmatched junction bases: 4. The CDR3 extends over 15 amino acids. The CDR3 reads CASSNGLAGVYEQYF. The CDR3 region has the DNA TGCGCCAGCAGCAACGGACTAGCGGGAGTCTACGAGCAGTACTTC.

J is TRBJ2-1 and V is TRBV20-1, with 7 bases fitting TRBD1. V shed 6 bases and J 12 bases; nucleotides not matched to a gene: 8. CDR3 length: 11 residues. Germline lookup yields CDR1 DFQATT and CDR2 SNEGSKA (reference sequence). CDR3 in DNA: TGCAGTGCCCGGGACAGCCATCGGCAGTTCTTC. Protein product: CSARDSHRQFF.

The rearrangement links TRBV10-3 to TRBJ2-1; tentatively, D is TRBD1 or TRBD2 (5 bases each). CDR1 and CDR2 (germline): ENHRY, SYGVKD. The length of the CDR3 is 14 residues. V lost 2 bases and J 11 bases, leaving 16 bases between the germline ends. The CDR3 region has the DNA TGTGCCATCAGTGAGATAGGGGACGCCTCCAAGCAGTTCTTC. This sequence encodes CAISEIGDASKQFF.

This clonotype was recorded a few times. This chain links TRBV5-1 with TRBJ1-6; possible D gene TRBD1, 6 bases. The CDR3 loop spans 15 amino acids. Looked up from germline, CDR1 is SGHRS and CDR2 is YFSETQ. Deletions cut 5 bases from V and 4 bases from J, with 13 bases between. The CDR3 DNA is TGCGCCAGCAGGGGGGAGGACAGATATAATTCACCCCTCCACTTT. Its protein product is CASRGEDRYNSPLHF.

This clonotype was picked up many times. J is TRBJ1-6 and V is TRBV6-5; 12 bases align to TRBD1. CDR1 MNHEY and CDR2 SVGAGI come from the germline V gene. Losses at the gene ends were 5 bases for V and 5 bases for J; bases not matched to a gene: 10. This CDR3 comprises 18 residues. CDR3 in amino acids: CASSGTGGAGWNNSPLHF. Written as DNA, the CDR3 is TGTGCCAGCAGTGGGACAGGGGGCGCCGGTTGGAATAATTCACCCCTCCACTTT.

The chain joins TRBV7-9 to TRBJ2-2; the D is unclear. Germline values: CDR1 SEHNR, CDR2 FQNEAQ (reference sequence). V lost 3 bases, J lost 3 bases, and 14 bases lay in between. CDR3 length: 16 amino acids. The CDR3 is CASSLPDNWDTGELFF. CDR3 sequence (DNA): TGTGCCAGCAGCTTGCCCGATAACTGGGACACCGGGGAGCTGTTTTTT.

Many counts were recorded for this clonotype. The chain combines TRBV9 with TRBJ2-1; D is unclear. This CDR3 has 16 residues. Trimming left V 3 bases short and J 6 bases short, with 19 bases between. Per the germline V gene, CDR1 is SGDLS and CDR2 is YYNGEE. Here the CDR3 reads CASSDSYLESINEQFF. In DNA, the CDR3 is TGTGCCAGCAGCGACTCTTACCTAGAATCTATCAATGAGCAGTTCTTC. The full variable domain, in which reference TRBV9 and TRBJ2-1 provide the parts outside the CDR3, is DSGVTQTPKHLITATGQRVTLRCSPRSGDLSVYWYQQSLDQGLQFLIQYYNGEERAKGNILERFSAQQFPDLHSELNLSSLELGDSALYFCASSDSYLESINEQFFGPGTRLTVL.

This clonotype was seen a handful of times. This sequence joins TRBV2 and TRBJ2-7; 7 nucleotides line up with TRBD2. V shed 6 bases, J shed 2 bases, and the junction held 13 bases outside the gene matches. Germline V lookup: CDR1 SNHLY, CDR2 FYNNEI. The CDR3 has 16 amino acids. CDR3 in amino acids: CASSPTSSGLTYEQYF. In DNA, the CDR3 is TGTGCCAGCAGCCCCACTAGTAGCGGGTTAACCTACGAGCAGTACTTC.

As for this clonotype: At one end the junction does not follow the germline gene, possibly because of a read error. The gene calls are TRBV28 and TRBJ2-2; possible D gene TRBD2, 5 bases. The CDR3 consists of 14 residues. Germline lookup yields CDR1 MDHEN and CDR2 SYDVKM. The CDR3 protein is CASSLTGNAGELFF. CDR3 in DNA: TGTGCCAGCAGTTTAACGGGGAACGCCGGGGAGCTGTTTTTT.

This clonotype was observed many times. The chain uses TRBV18 and TRBJ2-1; possibly TRBD2 for D (6 bases). V dropped 3 bases and J dropped 3 bases, with 6 bases sitting between them. The germline V gene has CDR1 KGHSH and CDR2 LQKENI. The CDR3 totals 13 residues. The CDR3 here is CASSPGGYNEQFF. The CDR3 DNA reads TGTGCCAGCTCACCCGGGGGCTACAATGAGCAGTTCTTC.

A remark on this clonotype: A much more abundant neighbour one base away suggests this may be a read error. CDR3 protein: CASSFNTPGELFF. CDR3 bases: TGTGCCAGCAGTTTTAACACTCCCGGGGAGCTGTTTTTT. The chain recombines TRBV5-4 with TRBJ2-2; D is uncertain. Germline loops: CDR1 SGHNT, CDR2 YYREEE (reference sequence). V gave up 5 bases and J gave up 6 bases, with 11 bases separating them. CDR3 length equals 13 residues.

This clonotype was counted many times. The rearrangement uses TRBV12-5 and TRBJ1-5; D perhaps matches TRBD1 (5 bases). CDR1 LGHNT and CDR2 FRNRAP come from the germline V gene. V was cut by 3 bases and J by 3 bases, with 12 bases left in between. The CDR3 is 15 amino acids. CDR3 residues: CASGFDQGLNQPQHF. In DNA, the CDR3 is TGTGCTAGTGGTTTCGATCAGGGACTCAATCAGCCCCAGCATTTT.

To note about this clonotype: Compared with germline, one end of the junction differs, possibly owing to a read error. V and J are TRBV15 and TRBJ2-4; a weak D match, TRBD1 (6 bases). The CDR3 has 11 residues. Germline CDR1 and CDR2: LNHNV and YYDKDF (reference sequence). The CDR3 region has the DNA TGTGCCACCAGCAGCCGGGACACCCAGCACTTC. Translation gives CATSSRDTQHF.

A note on this clonotype: Just one base apart from a much larger clone, this may be a read error. The chain recombines TRBV28 with TRBJ1-1; 7 nucleotides agree with TRBD1. Germline assignment: CDR1 MDHEN and CDR2 SYDVKM. Unmatched junction bases numbered 12, after V lost 4 bases and J lost 10 bases. The CDR3 runs 14 residues. Written as DNA, the CDR3 is TGTGCCAGCAGTTACCTTGGGACAGATGTTGTAGCTTTCTTT. Translation: CASSYLGTDVVAFF.

This chain links TRBV24-1 with TRBJ2-1, with 7 bases identical to TRBD1. Germline V lookup: CDR1 KGHDR, CDR2 SFDVKD. After removal of 4 bases from V and 7 bases from J, the junction contained 12 bases not matched to a gene. This CDR3 region has 16 residues. CDR3 DNA: TGTGCCACCAGTGACTCGGACAGGACCACGTCAAATGAGCAGTTCTTC. Encoded protein: CATSDSDRTTSNEQFF.

The sample holds a few counts of this clonotype. The V call is TRBV7-9, the J call TRBJ2-7; a possible D gene is TRBD1 (6 bases). This CDR3 contains 13 residues. Germline V lookup: CDR1 SEHNR, CDR2 FQNEAQ (reference sequence). Between the trimmed V and J ends, which lost 5 bases and 4 bases, there was a span of 12 bases. This CDR3 is CASSAGQMYEQYF. The CDR3 DNA reads as TGTGCCAGCAGCGCTGGACAGATGTACGAGCAGTACTTC.